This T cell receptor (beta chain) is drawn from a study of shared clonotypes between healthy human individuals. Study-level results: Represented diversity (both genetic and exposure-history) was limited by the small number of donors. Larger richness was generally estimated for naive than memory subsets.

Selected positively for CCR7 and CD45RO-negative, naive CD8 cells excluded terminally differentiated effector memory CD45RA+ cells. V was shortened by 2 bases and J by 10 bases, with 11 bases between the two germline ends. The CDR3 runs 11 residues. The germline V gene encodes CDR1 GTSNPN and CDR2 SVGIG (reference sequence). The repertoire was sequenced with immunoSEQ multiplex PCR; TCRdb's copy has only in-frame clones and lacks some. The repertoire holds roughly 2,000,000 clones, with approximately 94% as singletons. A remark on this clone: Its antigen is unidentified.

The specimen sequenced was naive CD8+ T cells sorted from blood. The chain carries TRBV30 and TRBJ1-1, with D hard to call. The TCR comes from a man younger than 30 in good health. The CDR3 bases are TGTGCCTGGAGTAAAAGCCGGGGAGCTTTCTTT. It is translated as CAWSKSRGAFF.